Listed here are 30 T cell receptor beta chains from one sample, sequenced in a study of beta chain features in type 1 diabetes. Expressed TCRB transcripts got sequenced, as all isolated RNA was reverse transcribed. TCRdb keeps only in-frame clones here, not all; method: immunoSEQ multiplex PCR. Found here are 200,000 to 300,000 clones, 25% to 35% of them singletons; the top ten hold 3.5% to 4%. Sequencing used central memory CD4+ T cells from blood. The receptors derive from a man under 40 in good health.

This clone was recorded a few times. CDR3 coding DNA: TGTGCCAGCAGGCCCAGCGGGGGGTTCAACAATGAGCAGTTCTTC. Amino acid sequence: CASRPSGGFNNEQFF. This rearrangement joins TRBV2 to TRBJ2-1; the match to TRBD2 covers 9 bases. The trim removed 6 bases at V and 5 bases at J, leaving 8 bases unmatched. Per the germline V gene, CDR1 is SNHLY and CDR2 is FYNNEI. CDR3 length equals 15 residues.

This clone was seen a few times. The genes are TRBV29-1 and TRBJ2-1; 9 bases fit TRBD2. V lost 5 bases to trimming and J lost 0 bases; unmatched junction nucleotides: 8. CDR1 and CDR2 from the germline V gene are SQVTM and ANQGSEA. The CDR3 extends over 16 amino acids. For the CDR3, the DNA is TGCAGCGTTCCCGGGCGACTAGCGGCCTCCTACAATGAGCAGTTCTTC. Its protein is CSVPGRLAASYNEQFF.

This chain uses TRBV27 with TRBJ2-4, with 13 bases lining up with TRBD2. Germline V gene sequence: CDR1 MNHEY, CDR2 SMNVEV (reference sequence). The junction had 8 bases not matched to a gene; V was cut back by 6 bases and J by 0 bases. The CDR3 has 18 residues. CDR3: CASSQTSGRTLAKNIQYF. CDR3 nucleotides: TGTGCCAGCAGCCAGACTAGCGGGAGGACTTTAGCCAAAAACATTCAGTACTTC.

This CDR3 reads CAISESGSTTLGNTIYF. For the CDR3, the DNA is TGTGCCATCAGTGAGTCGGGCAGTACCACCCTTGGAAACACCATATATTTT. The J gene is TRBJ1-3, the V gene TRBV10-3, with D uncertain. Germline lookup yields CDR1 ENHRY and CDR2 SYGVKD. V gave up 0 bases and J gave up 3 bases, with 15 bases separating them. The CDR3 covers 17 residues.

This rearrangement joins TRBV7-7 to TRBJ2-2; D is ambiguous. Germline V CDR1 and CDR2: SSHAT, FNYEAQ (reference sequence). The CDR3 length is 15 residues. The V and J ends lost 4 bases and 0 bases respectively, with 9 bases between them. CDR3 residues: CASSSLNPNTGELFF. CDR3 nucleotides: TGTGCCAGCAGCTCCCTCAACCCGAACACCGGGGAGCTGTTTTTT. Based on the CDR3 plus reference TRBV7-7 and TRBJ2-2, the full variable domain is GAGVSQSPRYKVTKRGQDVTLRCDPISSHATLYWYQQALGQGPEFLTYFNYEAQPDKSGLPSDRFSAERPEGSISTLTIQRTEQRDSAMYRCASSSLNPNTGELFFGEGSRLTVL.

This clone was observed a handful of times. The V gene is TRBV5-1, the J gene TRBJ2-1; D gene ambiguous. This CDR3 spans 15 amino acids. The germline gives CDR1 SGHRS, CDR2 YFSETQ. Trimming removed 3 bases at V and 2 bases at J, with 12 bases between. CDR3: CASSSGPSPYNEQFF. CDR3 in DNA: TGCGCCAGCAGCTCGGGCCCCAGCCCCTACAATGAGCAGTTCTTC.

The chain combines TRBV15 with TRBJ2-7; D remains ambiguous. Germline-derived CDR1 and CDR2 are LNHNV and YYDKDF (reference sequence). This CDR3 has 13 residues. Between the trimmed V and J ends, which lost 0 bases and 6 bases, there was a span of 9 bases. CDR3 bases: TGTGCCACCAGCAGAGATTGGTTAGGCGAGCAGTACTTC. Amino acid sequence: CATSRDWLGEQYF.

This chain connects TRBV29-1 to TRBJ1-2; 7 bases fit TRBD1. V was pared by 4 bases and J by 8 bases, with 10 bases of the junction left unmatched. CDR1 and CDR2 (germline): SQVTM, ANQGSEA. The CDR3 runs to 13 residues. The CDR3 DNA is TGCAGCGTTGCTCGGACAGGCACACTCGGCTACACCTTC. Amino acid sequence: CSVARTGTLGYTF.

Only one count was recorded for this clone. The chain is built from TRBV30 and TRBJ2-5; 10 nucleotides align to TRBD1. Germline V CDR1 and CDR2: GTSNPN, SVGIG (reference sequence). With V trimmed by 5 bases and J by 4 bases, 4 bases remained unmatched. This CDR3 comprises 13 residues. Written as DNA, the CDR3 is TGTGCCTGGGGGACAGGGGCCGGAGAGACCCAGTACTTC. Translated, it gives CAWGTGAGETQYF.

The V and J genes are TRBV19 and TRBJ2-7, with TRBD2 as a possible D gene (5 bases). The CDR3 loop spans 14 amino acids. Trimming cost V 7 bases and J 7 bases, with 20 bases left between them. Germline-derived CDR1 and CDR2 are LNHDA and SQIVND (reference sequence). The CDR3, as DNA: TGTGCCAGTACTCCTAGAGGGAGCAGTCGGGAGCAGTACTTC. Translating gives CASTPRGSSREQYF.

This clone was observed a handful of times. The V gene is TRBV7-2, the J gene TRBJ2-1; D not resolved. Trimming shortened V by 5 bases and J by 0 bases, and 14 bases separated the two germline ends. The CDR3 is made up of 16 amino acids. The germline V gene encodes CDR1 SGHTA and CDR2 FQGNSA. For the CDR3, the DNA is TGTGCCAGCAGCGCCGACGGGCGGTTCTCCTACAATGAGCAGTTCTTC. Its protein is CASSADGRFSYNEQFF.

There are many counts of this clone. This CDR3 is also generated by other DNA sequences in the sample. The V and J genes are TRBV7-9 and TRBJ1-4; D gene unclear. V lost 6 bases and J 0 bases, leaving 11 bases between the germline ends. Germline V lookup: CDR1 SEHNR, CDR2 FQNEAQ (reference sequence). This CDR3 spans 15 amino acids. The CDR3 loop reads CASSFPSTTNEKLFF. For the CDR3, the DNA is TGTGCCAGCAGTTTTCCATCTACAACTAATGAAAAACTGTTTTTT. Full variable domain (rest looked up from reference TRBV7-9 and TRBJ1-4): DTGVSQNPRHKITKRGQNVTFRCDPISEHNRLYWYRQTLGQGPEFLTYFQNEAQLEKSRLLSDRFSAERPKGSFSTLEIQRTEQGDSAMYLCASSFPSTTNEKLFFGSGTQLSVL.

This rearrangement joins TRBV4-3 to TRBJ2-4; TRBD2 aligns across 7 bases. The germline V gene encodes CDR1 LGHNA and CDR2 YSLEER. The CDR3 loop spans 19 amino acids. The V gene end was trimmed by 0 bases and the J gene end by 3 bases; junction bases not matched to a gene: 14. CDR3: CASSQEEPSGIRGKNIQYF. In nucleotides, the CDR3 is TGCGCCAGCAGCCAAGAGGAGCCTAGCGGAATCCGTGGCAAAAACATTCAGTACTTC.

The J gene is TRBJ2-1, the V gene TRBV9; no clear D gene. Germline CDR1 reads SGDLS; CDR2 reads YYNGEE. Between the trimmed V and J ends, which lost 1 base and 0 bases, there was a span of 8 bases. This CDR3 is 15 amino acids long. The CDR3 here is CASSVYPSSYNEQFF. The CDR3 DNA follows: TGTGCCAGCAGCGTATACCCTAGCTCCTACAATGAGCAGTTCTTC. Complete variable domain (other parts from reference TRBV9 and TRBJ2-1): DSGVTQTPKHLITATGQRVTLRCSPRSGDLSVYWYQQSLDQGLQFLIQYYNGEERAKGNILERFSAQQFPDLHSELNLSSLELGDSALYFCASSVYPSSYNEQFFGPGTRLTVL.

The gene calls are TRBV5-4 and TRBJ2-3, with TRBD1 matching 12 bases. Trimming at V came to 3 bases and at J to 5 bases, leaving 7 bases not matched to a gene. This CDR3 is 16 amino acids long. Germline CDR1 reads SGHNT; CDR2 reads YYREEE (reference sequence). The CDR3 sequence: CASSSRDRGQQDTQYF. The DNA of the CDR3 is TGTGCCAGCAGCTCCCGGGACAGGGGGCAGCAAGATACGCAGTATTTT.

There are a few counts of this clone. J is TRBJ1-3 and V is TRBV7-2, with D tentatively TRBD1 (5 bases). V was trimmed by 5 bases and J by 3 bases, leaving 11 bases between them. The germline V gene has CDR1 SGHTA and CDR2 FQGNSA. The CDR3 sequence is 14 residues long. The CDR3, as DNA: TGTGCCAGCAGCCTCCAGGGTGGTGGAAACACCATATATTTT. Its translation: CASSLQGGGNTIYF.

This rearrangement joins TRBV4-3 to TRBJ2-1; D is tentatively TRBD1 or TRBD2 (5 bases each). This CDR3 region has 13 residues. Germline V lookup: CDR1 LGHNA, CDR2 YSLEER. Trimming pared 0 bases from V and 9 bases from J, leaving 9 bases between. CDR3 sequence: CASSQEGETEQFF. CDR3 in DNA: TGCGCCAGCAGCCAAGAGGGGGAGACTGAGCAGTTCTTC.

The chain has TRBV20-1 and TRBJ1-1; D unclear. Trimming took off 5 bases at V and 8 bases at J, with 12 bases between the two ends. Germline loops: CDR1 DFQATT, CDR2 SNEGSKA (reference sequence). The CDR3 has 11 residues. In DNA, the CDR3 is TGCAGTGCTGCCAGAGGAGGGGAAGCTTTCTTT. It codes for CSAARGGEAFF.

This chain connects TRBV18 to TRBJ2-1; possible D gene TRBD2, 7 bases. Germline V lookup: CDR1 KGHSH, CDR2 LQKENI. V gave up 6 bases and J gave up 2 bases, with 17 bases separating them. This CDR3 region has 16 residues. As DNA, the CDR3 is TGTGCCAGCTCCCTAAAGGGGGACTATACCTACAATGAGCAGTTCTTC. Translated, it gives CASSLKGDYTYNEQFF.

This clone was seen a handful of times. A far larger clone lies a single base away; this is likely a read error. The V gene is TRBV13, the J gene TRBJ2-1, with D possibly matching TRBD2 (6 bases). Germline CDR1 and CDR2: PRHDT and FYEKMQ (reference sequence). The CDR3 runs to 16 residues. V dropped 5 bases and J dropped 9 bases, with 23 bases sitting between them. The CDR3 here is CASSVGGREMIGEQFF. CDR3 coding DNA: TGTGCCAGCAGCGTGGGAGGCAGGGAAATGATAGGTGAGCAGTTCTTC.

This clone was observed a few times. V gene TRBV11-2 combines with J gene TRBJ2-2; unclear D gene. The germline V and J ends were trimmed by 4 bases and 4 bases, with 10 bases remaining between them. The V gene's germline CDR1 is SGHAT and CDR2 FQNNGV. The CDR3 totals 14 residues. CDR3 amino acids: CASSSDVFTGELFF. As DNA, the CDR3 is TGTGCCAGCAGCTCGGATGTCTTCACCGGGGAGCTGTTTTTT.

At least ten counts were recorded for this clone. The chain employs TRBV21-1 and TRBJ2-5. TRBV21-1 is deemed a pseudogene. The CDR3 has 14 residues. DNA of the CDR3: TGTGCCAGCAGCAAAGCGAATTCACAAGAGACCCAGTACTTC. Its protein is CASSKANSQETQYF.

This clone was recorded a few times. This chain's CDR3 is CSVTGRGAYEQYF. In nucleotides, the CDR3 is TGCAGCGTCACTGGCCGCGGTGCCTACGAGCAGTACTTC. The V and J genes are TRBV29-1 and TRBJ2-7; D is ambiguous. The CDR3 sequence is 13 residues long. Germline V gene lookup returns CDR1 SQVTM and CDR2 ANQGSEA. Trimming took 6 bases from V and 2 from J, leaving 14 bases between them.

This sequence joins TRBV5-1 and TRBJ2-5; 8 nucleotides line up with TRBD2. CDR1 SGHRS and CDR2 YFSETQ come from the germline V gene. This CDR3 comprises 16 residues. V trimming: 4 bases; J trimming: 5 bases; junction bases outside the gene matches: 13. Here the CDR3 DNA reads TGCGCCAGCAGCCCACTTAAGCGGGAGAGGTTGGAGACCCAGTACTTC. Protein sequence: CASSPLKRERLETQYF.

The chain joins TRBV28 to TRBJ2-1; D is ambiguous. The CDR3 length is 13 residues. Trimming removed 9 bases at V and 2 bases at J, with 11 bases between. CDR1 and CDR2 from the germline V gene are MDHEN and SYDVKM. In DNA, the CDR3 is TGTGCCAGTTTGGCCTTCCCCTACAATGAGCAGTTCTTC. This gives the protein CASLAFPYNEQFF.

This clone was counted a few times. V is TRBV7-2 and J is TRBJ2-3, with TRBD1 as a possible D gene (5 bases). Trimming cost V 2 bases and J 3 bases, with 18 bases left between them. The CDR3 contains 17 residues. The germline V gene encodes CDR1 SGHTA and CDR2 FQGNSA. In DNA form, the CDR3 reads TGTGCCAGCAGCTTACGTGGGGCCTACGGTAAAACAGATACGCAGTATTTT. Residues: CASSLRGAYGKTDTQYF.

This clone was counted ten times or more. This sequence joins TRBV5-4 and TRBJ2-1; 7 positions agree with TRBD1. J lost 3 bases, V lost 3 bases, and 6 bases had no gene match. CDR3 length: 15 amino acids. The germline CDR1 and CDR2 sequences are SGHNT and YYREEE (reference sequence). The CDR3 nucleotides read TGTGCCAGCAGCTCCCTGGCAGGGGGCTACAATGAGCAGTTCTTC. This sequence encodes CASSSLAGGYNEQFF.

The CDR3 nucleotides are TGTGCCAGTAGTATGCGGGTGCTGGCAAATAGCAATCAGCCCCAGCATTTT. Its protein product is CASSMRVLANSNQPQHF. This chain connects TRBV19 to TRBJ1-5, with D unclear. The V gene's germline CDR1 is LNHDA and CDR2 SQIVND (reference sequence). V was pared by 3 bases and J by 0 bases, with 15 bases between. This CDR3 has 17 residues.

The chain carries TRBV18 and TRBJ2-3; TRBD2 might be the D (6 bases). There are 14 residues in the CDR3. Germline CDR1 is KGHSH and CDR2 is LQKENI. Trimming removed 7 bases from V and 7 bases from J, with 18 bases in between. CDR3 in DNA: TGTGCCAGCTTCTCTTCAGGGACTGTTAATACGCAGTATTTT. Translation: CASFSSGTVNTQYF. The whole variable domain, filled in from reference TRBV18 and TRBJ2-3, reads NAGVMQNPRHLVRRRGQEARLRCSPMKGHSHVYWYRQLPEEGLKFMVYLQKENIIDESGMPKERFSAEFPKEGPSILRIQQVVRGDSAAYFCASFSSGTVNTQYFGPGTRLTVL.

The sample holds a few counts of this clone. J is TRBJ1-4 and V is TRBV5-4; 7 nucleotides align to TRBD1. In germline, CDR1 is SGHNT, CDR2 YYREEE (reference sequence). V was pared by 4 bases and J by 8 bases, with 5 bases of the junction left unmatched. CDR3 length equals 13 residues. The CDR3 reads CASSQQGNEKLFF. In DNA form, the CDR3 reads TGTGCCAGCAGCCAACAGGGGAACGAAAAACTGTTTTTT.